These 10 T cell receptor beta chains were all obtained from the same sample, sequenced in a study of blood T cell repertoires in COVID-19. TCRdb's copy holds only in-frame clones and misses some; the assay was immunoSEQ multiplex PCR. The repertoire has under 350,000 clones, approximately 86% of them found once; the top ten carry 1.3%. The sequenced sample was peripheral blood. The source of these receptors is a man between 65 and 85 years old with acute or convalescent COVID-19.

This chain joins TRBV29-1 and TRBJ1-1, with 11 bases lining up with TRBD1. Trimming removed 5 bases from V and 4 bases from J; junction bases left unmatched: 12. Germline values: CDR1 SQVTM, CDR2 ANQGSEA. This CDR3 contains 16 residues. The CDR3: CSVPGTGGFPATEAFF. For the CDR3, the DNA is TGCAGCGTTCCCGGGACAGGGGGTTTTCCGGCCACTGAAGCTTTCTTT.

This rearrangement joins TRBV10-3 to TRBJ2-7; 10 bases are a match to TRBD1. CDR3 length: 14 residues. The germline gives CDR1 ENHRY, CDR2 SYGVKD. J lost 7 bases, V lost 4 bases, and 7 bases had no gene match. CDR3 DNA: TGTGCCATCAGTGCCGGGACAGGGGTCGGGGAGCAGTACTTC. Encoded protein: CAISAGTGVGEQYF.

About this clone itself: Other DNA sequences from this sample encode an identical CDR3 as well. V is TRBV5-4 and J is TRBJ2-5; possible D gene TRBD2, 6 bases. Trimming stripped 0 bases from V and 4 bases from J, with 10 bases between. The CDR3 covers 14 residues. Per the germline V gene, CDR1 is SGHNT and CDR2 is YYREEE (reference sequence). CDR3 coding DNA: TGTGCCAGCAGCTTGGAGGGAGGAGGAGAGACCCAGTACTTC. Its protein is CASSLEGGGETQYF.

V gene TRBV9 combines with J gene TRBJ2-3; a weak D match, TRBD2 (7 bases). Trimming took off 1 base at V and 6 bases at J, with 15 bases between the two ends. Looked up from germline, CDR1 is SGDLS and CDR2 is YYNGEE. The CDR3 is 15 residues long. The CDR3 spells CASSVRGAVADTQYF. For the CDR3, the DNA is TGTGCCAGCAGCGTACGGGGGGCTGTTGCCGATACGCAGTATTTT.

This clone came up a few times. The chain recombines TRBV24-1 with TRBJ2-7; TRBD2 matches at 7 bases. This CDR3 spans 15 amino acids. The germline V gene encodes CDR1 KGHDR and CDR2 SFDVKD. Trimming at V came to 3 bases and at J to 2 bases, leaving 6 bases not matched to a gene. Here the CDR3 DNA reads TGTGCCACCAGTGATCCACAGCGGGGTACCTACGAGCAGTACTTC. Translating gives CATSDPQRGTYEQYF.

The rearrangement uses TRBV27 and TRBJ2-5, with 8 bases that match TRBD1. The germline gives CDR1 MNHEY, CDR2 SMNVEV (reference sequence). V was pared by 4 bases and J by 5 bases, with 6 bases of the junction left unmatched. This CDR3 has 14 amino acids. CDR3 sequence reads: CASSSQGARETQYF. The CDR3 DNA follows: TGTGCCAGCAGTTCCCAGGGGGCGCGGGAGACCCAGTACTTC.

This chain links TRBV15 with TRBJ1-3; no firm D call. This CDR3 is 15 amino acids long. Between the trimmed V and J ends, which lost 9 bases and 0 bases, there was a span of 15 bases. CDR1 is LNHNV and CDR2 is YYDKDF in the germline V gene (reference sequence). Here the CDR3 reads CATGLGQSSGNTIYF. The DNA for the CDR3 is TGTGCCACAGGACTAGGGCAGAGCTCTGGAAACACCATATATTTT.

The rearrangement links TRBV19 to TRBJ2-1; 11 nucleotides agree with TRBD2. The CDR3 covers 16 residues. V gave up 2 bases and J gave up 2 bases; unmatched junction bases: 2. Germline CDR1 reads LNHDA; CDR2 reads SQIVND (reference sequence). DNA of the CDR3: TGTGCCAGTAGTATAAAGGGACTAGCGGCCTACAATGAGCAGTTCTTC. Translation: CASSIKGLAAYNEQFF. Full variable domain (missing parts from reference TRBV19 and TRBJ2-1): DGGITQSPKYLFRKEGQNVTLSCEQNLNHDAMYWYRQDPGQGLRLIYYSQIVNDFQKGDIAEGYSVSREKKESFPLTVTSAQKNPTAFYLCASSIKGLAAYNEQFFGPGTRLTVL.

V gene TRBV2 combines with J gene TRBJ2-2; 9 nucleotides line up with TRBD1. Germline lookup yields CDR1 SNHLY and CDR2 FYNNEI. V shed 6 bases, J shed 5 bases, and the junction held 7 bases outside the gene matches. The CDR3 spans 15 residues. CDR3 sequence (DNA): TGTGCCAGCAGCCCACAGGGGGCTAAAACCGGGGAGCTGTTTTTT. Protein: CASSPQGAKTGELFF. The full variable domain, in which reference TRBV2 and TRBJ2-2 provide the parts outside the CDR3, is EPEVTQTPSHQVTQMGQEVILRCVPISNHLYFYWYRQILGQKVEFLVSFYNNEISEKSEIFDDQFSVERPDGSNFTLKIRSTKLEDSAMYFCASSPQGAKTGELFFGEGSRLTVL.

The chain is built from TRBV6-2 or TRBV6-3 and TRBJ2-1, with D unclear. The CDR3 spans 19 residues. Per the germline V gene, CDR1 is MNHEY and CDR2 is SVGEGT. Between the trimmed V and J ends, which lost 4 bases and 0 bases, there was a span of 22 bases. The CDR3 loop reads CASSWARRTGISSYNEQFF. The CDR3 region has the DNA TGTGCCAGCAGTTGGGCGAGACGTACCGGCATCAGCTCCTACAATGAGCAGTTCTTC.